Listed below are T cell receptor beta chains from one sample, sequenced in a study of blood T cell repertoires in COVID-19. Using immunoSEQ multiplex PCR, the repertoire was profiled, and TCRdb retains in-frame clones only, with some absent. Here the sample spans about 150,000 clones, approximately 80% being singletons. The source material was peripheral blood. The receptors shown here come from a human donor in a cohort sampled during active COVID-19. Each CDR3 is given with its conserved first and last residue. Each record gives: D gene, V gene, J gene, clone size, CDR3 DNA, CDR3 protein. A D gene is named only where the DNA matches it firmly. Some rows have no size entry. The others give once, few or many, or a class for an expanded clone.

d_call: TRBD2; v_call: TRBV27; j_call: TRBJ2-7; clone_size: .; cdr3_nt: TGTGCCAGCACCAAATCGGTAGCGGGATCTGCCGAGCAGTACTTC; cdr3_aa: CASTKSVAGSAEQYF
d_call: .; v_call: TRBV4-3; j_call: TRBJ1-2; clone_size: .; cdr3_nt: TGCGCCAGCAGCCTCTGGGTAGGGGGAGACTATGGCTACACCTTC; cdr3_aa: CASSLWVGGDYGYTF
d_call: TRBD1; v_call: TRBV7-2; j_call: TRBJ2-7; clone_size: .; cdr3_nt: TGTGCCAGCAGATTAGGGACCGGGACAGGGGAGGCCTGGTCCTACGAGCAGTACTTC; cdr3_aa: CASRLGTGTGEAWSYEQYF
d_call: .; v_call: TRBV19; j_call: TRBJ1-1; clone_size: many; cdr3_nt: TGTGCCAGTACCCCGCGGGACGGTCACACTGAAGCTTTCTTT; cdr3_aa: CASTPRDGHTEAFF
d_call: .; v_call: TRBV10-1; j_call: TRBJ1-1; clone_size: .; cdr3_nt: TGCGCCAGCAGTGGAACCACTGACACTGAAGCTTTCTTT; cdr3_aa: CASSGTTDTEAFF
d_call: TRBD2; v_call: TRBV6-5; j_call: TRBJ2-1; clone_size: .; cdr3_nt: TGTGCCAGCAGTTACGCCCGTGGCGGGGGGGCTAATGAGCAGTTCTTC; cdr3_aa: CASSYARGGGANEQFF
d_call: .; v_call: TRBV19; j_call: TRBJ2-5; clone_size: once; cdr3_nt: TGTGCCAGTAGTCCGACCCTAGGCAGAGGTGAGACCCAGTACTTC; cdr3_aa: CASSPTLGRGETQYF
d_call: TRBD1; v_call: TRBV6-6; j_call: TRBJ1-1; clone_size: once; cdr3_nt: TGTGCCAGCAGTTTAAAACAGGGGATGAACACTGAAGCTTTCTTT; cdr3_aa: CASSLKQGMNTEAFF
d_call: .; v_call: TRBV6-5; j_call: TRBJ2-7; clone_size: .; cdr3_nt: TGTGCCAGCAGTTACGCAGGGACCTACGAGCAGTACTTC; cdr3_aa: CASSYAGTYEQYF
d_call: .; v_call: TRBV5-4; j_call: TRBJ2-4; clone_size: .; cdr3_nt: TGTGCCAGCAGCCCGGCGGGTCTTGGGGACATTCAGTACTTC; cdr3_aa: CASSPAGLGDIQYF
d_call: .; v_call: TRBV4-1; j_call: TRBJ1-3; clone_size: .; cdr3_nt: TGCGCCAGCAGCCGCCCAGGGGTCTCTGGAAACACCATATATTTT; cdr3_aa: CASSRPGVSGNTIYF
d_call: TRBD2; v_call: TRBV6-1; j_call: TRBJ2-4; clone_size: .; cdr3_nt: TGTGCCAGCAGTGAAACCCGCGGGGGAGAGCCTAACCTAGCCAAAAACATTCAGTACTTC; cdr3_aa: CASSETRGGEPNLAKNIQYF
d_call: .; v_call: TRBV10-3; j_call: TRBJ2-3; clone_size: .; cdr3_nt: TGTGCCATCGGACCAGCGGCTAGCACAGATACGCAGTATTTT; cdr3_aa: CAIGPAASTDTQYF
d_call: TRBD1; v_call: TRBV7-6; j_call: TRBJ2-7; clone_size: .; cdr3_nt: TGTGCCAGCAGCTTAAGCTTGGACAGGGGGTTCGACGAGCAGTACTTC; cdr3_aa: CASSLSLDRGFDEQYF
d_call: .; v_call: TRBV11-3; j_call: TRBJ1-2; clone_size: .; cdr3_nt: TGTGCCAGCAGCCCAGGGTACGGCTACACCTTC; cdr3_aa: CASSPGYGYTF
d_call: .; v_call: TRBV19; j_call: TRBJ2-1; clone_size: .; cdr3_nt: TGTGCCAGTAGTACACAGGGGGGGAATGAGCAGTTCTTC; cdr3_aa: CASSTQGGNEQFF
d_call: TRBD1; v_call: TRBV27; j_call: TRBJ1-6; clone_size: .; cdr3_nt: TGTGCCAGCAGGGTGACAGGGCTGGGTTCACCCCTCCACTTT; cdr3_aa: CASRVTGLGSPLHF
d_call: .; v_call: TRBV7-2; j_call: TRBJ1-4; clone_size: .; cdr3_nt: TGTGCCAGCAGCTTAGGGGCCGGTGAAAAACTGTTTTTT; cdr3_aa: CASSLGAGEKLFF
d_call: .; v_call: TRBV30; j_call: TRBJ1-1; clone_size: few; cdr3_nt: TGTGCCTGGAGTGTACTCGGGAGAACTGAAGCTTTCTTT; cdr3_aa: CAWSVLGRTEAFF
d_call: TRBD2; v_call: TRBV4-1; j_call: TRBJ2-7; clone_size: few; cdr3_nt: TGCGCCAGCAGCCAGAGTGCTAGCGGGGCTTACGAGCAGTACTTC; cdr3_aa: CASSQSASGAYEQYF
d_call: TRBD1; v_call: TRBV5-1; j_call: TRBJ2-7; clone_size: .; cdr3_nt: TGCGCCAGCAGCTTGGCCACAGGGGCCCCCTTCTACGAGCAGTACTTC; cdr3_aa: CASSLATGAPFYEQYF
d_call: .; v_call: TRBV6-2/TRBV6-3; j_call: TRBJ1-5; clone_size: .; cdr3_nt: TGTGCCAGCAGCGACCGGGGGTTTAGCAATCAGCCCCAGCATTTT; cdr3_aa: CASSDRGFSNQPQHF
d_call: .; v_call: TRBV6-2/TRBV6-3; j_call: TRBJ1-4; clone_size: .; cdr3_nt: TGTGCCAGCAGCTGGACTGGGGAAAAACTGTTTTTT; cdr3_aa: CASSWTGEKLFF
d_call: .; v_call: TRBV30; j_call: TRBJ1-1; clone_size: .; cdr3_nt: TGTGCCTGGAGTGTACCGGGGTACACTGAAGCTTTCTTT; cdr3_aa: CAWSVPGYTEAFF
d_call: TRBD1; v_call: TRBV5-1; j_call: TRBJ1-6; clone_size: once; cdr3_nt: TGCGCCAGCAGCATAGGACAGGGATGGAATTCACCCCTCCACTTT; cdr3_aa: CASSIGQGWNSPLHF
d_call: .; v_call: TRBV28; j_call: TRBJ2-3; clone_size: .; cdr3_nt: TGTGCCAGCAGTTTTCAACGGGGTAGGAGCACAGATACGCAGTATTTT; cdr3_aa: CASSFQRGRSTDTQYF
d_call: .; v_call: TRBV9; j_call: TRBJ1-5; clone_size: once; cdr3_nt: TGTGCCAGCAGCCCCGGGGAGGGAATTAGCAATCAGCCCCAGCATTTT; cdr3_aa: CASSPGEGISNQPQHF
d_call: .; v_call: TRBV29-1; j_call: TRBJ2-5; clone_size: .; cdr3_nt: TGCAGCGTCGGGACATACAAAGAGACCCAGTACTTC; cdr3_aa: CSVGTYKETQYF
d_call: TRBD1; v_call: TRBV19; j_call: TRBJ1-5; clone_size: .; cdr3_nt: TGTGCCACCCAGGACAGGGGTGGCCTGGGGCCCCAGCATTTT; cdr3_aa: CATQDRGGLGPQHF
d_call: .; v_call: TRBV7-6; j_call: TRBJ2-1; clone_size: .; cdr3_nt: TGTGCCAGCAGCTTAGCTGTGGCCAGGGGAAGCCTCAATGAGCAGTTCTTC; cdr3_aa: CASSLAVARGSLNEQFF
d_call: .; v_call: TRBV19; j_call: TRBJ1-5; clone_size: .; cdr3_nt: TGTGCCAGTAGTATACAGGGGAGCCAGCCCCAGCATTTT; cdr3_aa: CASSIQGSQPQHF
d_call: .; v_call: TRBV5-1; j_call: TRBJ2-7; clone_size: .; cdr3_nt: TGCGCCAGCAGCTTGAAGGGGCCAACCTACGAGCAGTACTTC; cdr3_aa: CASSLKGPTYEQYF
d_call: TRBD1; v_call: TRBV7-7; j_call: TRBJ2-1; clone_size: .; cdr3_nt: TGTGCTAGCAGCCGAGGACAGGGGTCCTACAATGAGCAGTTCTTC; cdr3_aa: CASSRGQGSYNEQFF
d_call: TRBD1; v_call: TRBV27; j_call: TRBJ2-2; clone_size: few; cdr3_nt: TGTGCCAGCAAGCGACAGGGGGACACCGGGGAGCTGTTTTTT; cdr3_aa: CASKRQGDTGELFF
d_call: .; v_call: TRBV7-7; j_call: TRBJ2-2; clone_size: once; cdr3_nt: TGTGCTAGCACCGCACTTTCCGGGAGCCCAAACACCGGGGAGCTGTTTTTT; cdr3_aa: CASTALSGSPNTGELFF